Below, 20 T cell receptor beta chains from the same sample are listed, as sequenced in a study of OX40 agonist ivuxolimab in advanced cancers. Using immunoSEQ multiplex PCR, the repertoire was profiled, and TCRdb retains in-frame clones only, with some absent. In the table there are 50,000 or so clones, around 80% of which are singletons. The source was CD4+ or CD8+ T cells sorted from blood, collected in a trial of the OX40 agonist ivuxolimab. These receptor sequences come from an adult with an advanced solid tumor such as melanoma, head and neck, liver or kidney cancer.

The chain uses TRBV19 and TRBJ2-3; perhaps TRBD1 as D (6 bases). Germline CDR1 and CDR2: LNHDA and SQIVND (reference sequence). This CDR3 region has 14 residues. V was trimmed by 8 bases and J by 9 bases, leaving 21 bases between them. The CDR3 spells CASGFRGTERTQYF. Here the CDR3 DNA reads TGTGCCAGTGGTTTCAGGGGAACGGAACGGACGCAGTATTTT.

The CDR3 region is CASSLQGNEHEQYF. For the CDR3, the DNA is TGTGCCAGCAGCTTACAGGGGAATGAGCACGAGCAGTACTTC. This chain connects TRBV7-2 to TRBJ2-7, with D perhaps TRBD1 (6 bases). Germline V gene data show CDR1 as SGHTA and CDR2 as FQGNSA. The ends were cut back, 2 bases at V and 5 bases at J, with 13 bases in the middle. The CDR3 is 14 residues long.

CDR3 in amino acids: CASSMWQGATQPQHF. CDR3 coding DNA: TGTGCCAGTAGTATGTGGCAGGGGGCGACCCAGCCCCAGCATTTT. The chain employs TRBV19 and TRBJ1-5; TRBD1 agrees at 8 bases. The CDR3 extends over 15 amino acids. CDR1 is LNHDA and CDR2 is SQIVND in the germline V gene (reference sequence). V lost 3 bases, J lost 7 bases, and 8 bases stayed unmatched.

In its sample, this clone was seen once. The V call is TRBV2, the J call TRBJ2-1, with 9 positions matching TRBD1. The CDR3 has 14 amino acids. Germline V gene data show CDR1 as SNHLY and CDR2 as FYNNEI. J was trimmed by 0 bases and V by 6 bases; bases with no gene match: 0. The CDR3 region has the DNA TGTGCCAGCAGGGGACAGGGCTCCTACAATGAGCAGTTCTTC. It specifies CASRGQGSYNEQFF.

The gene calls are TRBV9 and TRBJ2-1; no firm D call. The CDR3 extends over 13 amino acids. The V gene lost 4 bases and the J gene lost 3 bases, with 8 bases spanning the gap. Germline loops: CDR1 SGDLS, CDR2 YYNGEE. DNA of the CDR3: TGTGCCAGCAGCCGTTCCATCTACAATGAGCAGTTCTTC. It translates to CASSRSIYNEQFF.

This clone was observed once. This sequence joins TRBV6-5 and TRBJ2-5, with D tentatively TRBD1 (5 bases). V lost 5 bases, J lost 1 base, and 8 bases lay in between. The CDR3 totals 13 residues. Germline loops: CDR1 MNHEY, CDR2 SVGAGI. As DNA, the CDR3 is TGTGCCAGCAGTAGGGGCCTCCAAGAGACCCAGTACTTC. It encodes CASSRGLQETQYF.

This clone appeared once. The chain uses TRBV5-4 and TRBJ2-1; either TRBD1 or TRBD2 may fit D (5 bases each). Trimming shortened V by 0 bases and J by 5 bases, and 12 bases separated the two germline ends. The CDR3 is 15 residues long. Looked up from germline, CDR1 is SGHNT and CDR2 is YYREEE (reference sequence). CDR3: CASSLARDQNNEQFF. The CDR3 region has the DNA TGTGCCAGCAGCTTGGCCCGGGACCAAAACAATGAGCAGTTCTTC.

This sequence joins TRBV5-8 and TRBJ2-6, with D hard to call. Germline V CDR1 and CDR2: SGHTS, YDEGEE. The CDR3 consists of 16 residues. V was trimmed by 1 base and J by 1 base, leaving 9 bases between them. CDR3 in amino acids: CASSLWMASGANVLTF. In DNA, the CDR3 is TGTGCCAGCAGCTTGTGGATGGCATCTGGGGCCAACGTCCTGACTTTC.

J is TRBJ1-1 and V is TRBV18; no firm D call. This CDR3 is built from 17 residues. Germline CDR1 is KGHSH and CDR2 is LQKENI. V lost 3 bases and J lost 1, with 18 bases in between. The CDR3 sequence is CASSPLSTGLTNTEAFF. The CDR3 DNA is TGTGCCAGCTCACCCCTGTCGACCGGGCTCACGAACACTGAAGCTTTCTTT.

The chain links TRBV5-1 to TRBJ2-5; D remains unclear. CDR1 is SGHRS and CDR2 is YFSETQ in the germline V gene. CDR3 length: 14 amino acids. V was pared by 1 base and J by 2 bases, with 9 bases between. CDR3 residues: CASSLLPGQETQYF. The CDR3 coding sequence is TGCGCCAGCAGCTTGTTACCGGGTCAAGAGACCCAGTACTTC.

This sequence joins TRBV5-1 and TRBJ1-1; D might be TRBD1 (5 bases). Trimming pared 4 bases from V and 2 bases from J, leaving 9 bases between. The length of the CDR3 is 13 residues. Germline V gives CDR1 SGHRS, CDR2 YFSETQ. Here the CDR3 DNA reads TGCGCCAGCAGCCAGGACATCAACACTGAAGCTTTCTTT. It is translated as CASSQDINTEAFF.

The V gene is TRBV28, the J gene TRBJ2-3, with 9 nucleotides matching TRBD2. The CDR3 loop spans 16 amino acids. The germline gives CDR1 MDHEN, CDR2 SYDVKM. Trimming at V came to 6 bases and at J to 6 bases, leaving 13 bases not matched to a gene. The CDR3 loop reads CASSPVRISGSDTQYF. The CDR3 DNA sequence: TGTGCCAGCAGCCCAGTTCGTATTAGCGGGAGTGATACGCAGTATTTT. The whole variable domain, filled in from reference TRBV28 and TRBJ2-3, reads DVKVTQSSRYLVKRTGEKVFLECVQDMDHENMFWYRQDPGLGLRLIYFSYDVKMKEKGDIPEGYSVSREKKERFSLILESASTNQTSMYLCASSPVRISGSDTQYFGPGTRLTVL.

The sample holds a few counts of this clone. CDR3 in DNA: TGTGCCAGCAGCCCCGCCGGGACTACCAACACCGGGGAGCTGTTTTTT. Its protein is CASSPAGTTNTGELFF. V usage is TRBV28 and J usage is TRBJ2-2; 7 bases map to TRBD2. After removal of 6 bases from V and 2 bases from J, the junction contained 9 bases not matched to a gene. The CDR3 runs 16 residues. Looked up from germline, CDR1 is MDHEN and CDR2 is SYDVKM.

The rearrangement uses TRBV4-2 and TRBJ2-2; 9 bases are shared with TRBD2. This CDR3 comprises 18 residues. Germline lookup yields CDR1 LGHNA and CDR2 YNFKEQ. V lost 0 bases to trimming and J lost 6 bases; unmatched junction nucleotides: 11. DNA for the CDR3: TGTGCCAGCAGCCAAGACCCGGCGGGAGGGGTTGGGGCCGGGGAGCTGTTTTTT. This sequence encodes CASSQDPAGGVGAGELFF.

CDR3: CATNSSYNEQFF. For the CDR3, the DNA is TGCGCCACCAATAGCTCCTACAATGAGCAGTTCTTC. This chain connects TRBV10-1 to TRBJ2-1; D gene unclear. The germline V gene encodes CDR1 WNHNN and CDR2 SYGVQD (reference sequence). The CDR3 is 12 amino acids. Trimming pared 10 bases from V and 0 bases from J, leaving 7 bases between.

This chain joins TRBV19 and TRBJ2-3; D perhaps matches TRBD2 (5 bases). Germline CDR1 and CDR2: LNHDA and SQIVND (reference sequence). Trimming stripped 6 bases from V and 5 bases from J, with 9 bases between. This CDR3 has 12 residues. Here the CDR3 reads CASSVSEDTQYF. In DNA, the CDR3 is TGTGCCAGTAGCGTTAGCGAAGATACGCAGTATTTT.

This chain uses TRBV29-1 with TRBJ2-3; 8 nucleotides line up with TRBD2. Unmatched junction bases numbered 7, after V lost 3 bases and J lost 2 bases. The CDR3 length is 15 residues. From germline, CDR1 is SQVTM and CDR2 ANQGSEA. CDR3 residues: CSVDTSGINTDTQYF. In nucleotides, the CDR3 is TGCAGCGTTGATACTAGCGGAATAAACACAGATACGCAGTATTTT.

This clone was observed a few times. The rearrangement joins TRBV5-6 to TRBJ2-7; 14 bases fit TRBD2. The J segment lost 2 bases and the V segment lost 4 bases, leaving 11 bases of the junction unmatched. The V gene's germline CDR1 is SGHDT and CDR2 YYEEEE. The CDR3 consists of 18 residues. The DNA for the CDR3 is TGTGCCAGCAGCACCGGACTAGCGGGAGGCTCCGAGACCTACGAGCAGTACTTC. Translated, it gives CASSTGLAGGSETYEQYF.

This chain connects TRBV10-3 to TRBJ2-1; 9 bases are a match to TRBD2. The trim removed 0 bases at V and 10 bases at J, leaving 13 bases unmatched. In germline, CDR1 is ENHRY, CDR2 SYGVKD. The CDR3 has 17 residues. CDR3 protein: CAISESLAGQSRGEQFF. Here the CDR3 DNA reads TGTGCCATCAGTGAGTCACTAGCGGGTCAATCCCGAGGGGAGCAGTTCTTC.

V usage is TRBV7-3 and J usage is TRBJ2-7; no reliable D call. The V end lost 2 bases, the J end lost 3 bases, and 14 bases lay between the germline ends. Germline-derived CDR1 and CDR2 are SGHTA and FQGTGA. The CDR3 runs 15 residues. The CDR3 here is CASSLGFPTFYEQYF. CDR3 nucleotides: TGTGCCAGCAGCTTAGGGTTTCCAACGTTCTACGAGCAGTACTTC. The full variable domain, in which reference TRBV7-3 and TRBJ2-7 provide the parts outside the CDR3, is GAGVSQTPSNKVTEKGKYVELRCDPISGHTALYWYRQSLGQGPEFLIYFQGTGAADDSGLPNDRFFAVRPEGSVSTLKIQRTERGDSAVYLCASSLGFPTFYEQYFGPGTRLTVT.